This T cell receptor beta chain was captured in a study of T cells after yellow fever vaccination. Whole-study results and caveats: Although most clonotypes did not, a small share appeared in both CD4 and CD8 compartments.

In the case of this clonotype: Its antigen is not known. The conserved phenylalanine or tryptophan is not found at the CDR3 terminus, so this likely reflects a read error.

The length of the CDR3 is 16 residues. Germline lookup yields CDR1 LGHNA and CDR2 YNFKEQ. Trimming at V came to 0 bases and at J to 2 bases, leaving 6 bases not matched to a gene. MiXCR was run by TCRdb on the 5' RACE reads, yielding one entry per CDR3 protein. The table lists just under 600,000 distinct CDR3 sequences, approximately 15% of them singletons. The receptor's source is a young man who received the YFV17D yellow fever vaccine. The sequences come from PBMCs, collected on the day of the yellow fever booster vaccination. The rearrangement joins TRBV4-2 to TRBJ2-7; 8 bases fit TRBD1. The CDR3 spells CASSQDSDRVTYEQYL. The CDR3 bases are TGTGCCAGCAGCCAAGATTCGGACAGGGTAACCTACGAGCAGTACCTC.